One and the same sample provided the 27 T cell receptor beta chains below, sequenced in a study of T cell changes during pregnancy in multiple sclerosis. TCRdb keeps only in-frame clones here, not all; method: immunoSEQ multiplex PCR. This table has under 30,000 clones, about 92% appearing once. Here the sequenced sample was CD4+ T cells from peripheral blood mononuclear cells, taken after pregnancy. These receptors all come from a female donor with multiple sclerosis, enrolled in a pregnancy study.

The chain combines TRBV7-2 with TRBJ2-3; 10 bases map to TRBD2. The CDR3 runs to 16 residues. J lost 1 base, V lost 4 bases, and 5 bases had no gene match. Germline V gives CDR1 SGHTA, CDR2 FQGNSA. Written as DNA, the CDR3 is TGTGCCAGCAGCTCAAGCGGGGGGGCGGGCACAGATACGCAGTATTTT. It specifies CASSSSGGAGTDTQYF. The whole variable domain, remainder taken from reference TRBV7-2 and TRBJ2-3, is GAGVSQSPSNKVTEKGKDVELRCDPISGHTALYWYRQSLGQGLEFLIYFQGNSAPDKSGLPSDRFSAERTGGSVSTLTIQRTQQEDSAVYLCASSSSGGAGTDTQYFGPGTRLTVL.

This clone has just one count. The genes are TRBV9 and TRBJ2-5; 14 positions match TRBD2. The V gene end was trimmed by 4 bases and the J gene end by 1 base; junction bases not matched to a gene: 6. The CDR3 consists of 17 residues. CDR1 SGDLS and CDR2 YYNGEE come from the germline V gene. In nucleotides, the CDR3 is TGTGCCAGCAGCTTGGGACTAGCGGGGGCAAGCCAAGAGACCCAGTACTTC. It translates to CASSLGLAGASQETQYF.

This chain uses TRBV7-2 with TRBJ1-3, with D tentatively TRBD1 (5 bases). The CDR3 has 17 residues. V lost 5 bases to trimming and J lost 0 bases, with 17 bases between them. CDR1 and CDR2 (germline): SGHTA, FQGNSA. The CDR3 nucleotides are TGTGCCAGCAGCCAAAATGGGCGGGGGAGCTCTGGAAACACCATATATTTT. Amino acids: CASSQNGRGSSGNTIYF.

The rearrangement links TRBV19 to TRBJ1-2, with 8 bases identical to TRBD1. The CDR3 totals 15 residues. The junction had 15 bases not matched to a gene; V was cut back by 8 bases and J by 7 bases. Per germline, CDR1 LNHDA and CDR2 SQIVND (reference sequence). The chain's CDR3 is CASQGQGGNFGGYTF. The CDR3 region has the DNA TGTGCCAGTCAAGGACAGGGTGGTAATTTTGGTGGCTACACCTTC.

The chain employs TRBV18 and TRBJ2-7, with a possible D match to TRBD2 (6 bases). The CDR3 extends over 14 amino acids. The V gene's germline CDR1 is KGHSH and CDR2 LQKENI. V lost 4 bases, J lost 2 bases, and 12 bases lay in between. The DNA of the CDR3 is TGTGCCAGCTCACACTCGGAGGGGACCTACGAGCAGTACTTC. Translated: CASSHSEGTYEQYF.

This chain connects TRBV21-1 to TRBJ2-7; the D segment call TRBD2 is taken from the table without a DNA check. TRBV21-1 has pseudogene status. The CDR3 spans 22 residues. In DNA form, the CDR3 reads TGTGCCAGCAGCAAGCGGGGGCCCGGGACTAGCGGGGGGTCAGGGCATTACGGCGAGCAGTACTTC. The encoded protein is CASSKRGPGTSGGSGHYGEQYF.

V gene TRBV5-1 combines with J gene TRBJ1-2, with D perhaps matching TRBD1 (5 bases). CDR1 is SGHRS, CDR2 YFSETQ, per germline. The V gene lost 4 bases and the J gene lost 5 bases, with 12 bases spanning the gap. The CDR3 consists of 13 residues. CDR3: CASSLRERYGYTF. CDR3 bases: TGCGCCAGCAGCCTCAGGGAAAGGTATGGCTACACCTTC.

The rearrangement uses TRBV14 and TRBJ1-3; D uncertain. Per germline, CDR1 SGHDN and CDR2 FVKESK. This CDR3 spans 14 amino acids. Trimming cost V 4 bases and J 4 bases, with 11 bases left between them. The CDR3 sequence is CASSLWTGGNTIYF. In DNA form, the CDR3 reads TGTGCCAGCAGCCTTTGGACTGGGGGAAACACCATATATTTT.

This clone appeared a single time. The chain uses TRBV20-1 and TRBJ2-2; no clear D. This CDR3 contains 11 residues. Trimming stripped 3 bases from V and 6 bases from J, with 5 bases between. CDR1 and CDR2 from the germline V gene are DFQATT and SNEGSKA (reference sequence). The CDR3 reads CSASPAGELFF. The CDR3 DNA reads TGCAGTGCTAGCCCGGCCGGGGAGCTGTTTTTT.

The rearrangement joins TRBV2 to TRBJ2-5; 10 positions agree with TRBD1. Unmatched junction bases numbered 2, after V lost 4 bases and J lost 6 bases. This CDR3 region has 13 residues. Germline V lookup: CDR1 SNHLY, CDR2 FYNNEI. The CDR3 reads CASSGTGGQTQYF. Here the CDR3 DNA reads TGTGCCAGCAGTGGGACAGGGGGACAGACCCAGTACTTC. The whole variable domain, remainder taken from reference TRBV2 and TRBJ2-5, is EPEVTQTPSHQVTQMGQEVILRCVPISNHLYFYWYRQILGQKVEFLVSFYNNEISEKSEIFDDQFSVERPDGSNFTLKIRSTKLEDSAMYFCASSGTGGQTQYFGPGTRLLVL.

In DNA, the CDR3 is TGTGCCAGCTCACCACAGGGGGCACGGGAGCAGTACTTC. Translated: CASSPQGAREQYF. V gene TRBV18 combines with J gene TRBJ2-7; 7 bases align to TRBD1. The length of the CDR3 is 13 residues. V lost 1 base, J lost 7 bases, and 4 bases stayed unmatched. Germline V lookup: CDR1 KGHSH, CDR2 LQKENI.

This clone came up once. This sequence joins TRBV5-1 and TRBJ1-5; 7 nucleotides match TRBD1. The CDR3 length is 15 residues. Germline V CDR1 and CDR2: SGHRS, YFSETQ. With V trimmed by 2 bases and J by 3 bases, 5 bases remained unmatched. CDR3 region: CASSFEGQPNQPQHF. The CDR3, as DNA: TGCGCCAGCAGCTTCGAGGGACAGCCCAATCAGCCCCAGCATTTT.

J is TRBJ1-4 and V is TRBV6-5; D possibly corresponds to TRBD1 (6 bases). Germline V gives CDR1 MNHEY, CDR2 SVGAGI. V shed 6 bases and J shed 7 bases, with 18 bases lying between them. CDR3 length: 15 residues. CDR3 amino acids: CASSRAGETGEKLFF. CDR3 DNA sequence: TGTGCCAGCAGCCGTGCAGGGGAGACAGGTGAAAAACTGTTTTTT.

The J gene is TRBJ2-1, the V gene TRBV10-1, with TRBD2 matching over 10 bases. The germline CDR1 and CDR2 sequences are WNHNN and SYGVQD (reference sequence). The CDR3 has 16 residues. The V gene end was trimmed by 3 bases and the J gene end by 9 bases; junction bases not matched to a gene: 11. CDR3 sequence: CASSERLAGVFGEQFF. CDR3 nucleotides: TGCGCCAGCAGTGAACGCCTAGCGGGAGTCTTTGGTGAGCAGTTCTTC.

V and J are TRBV6-6 and TRBJ1-5; 8 bases align to TRBD1. CDR1 and CDR2 from the germline V gene are MNHNY and SVGAGI (reference sequence). Unmatched junction bases numbered 2, after V lost 5 bases and J lost 2 bases. This CDR3 region has 14 residues. The CDR3 region has the DNA TGTGCCAGCAGTCTGACAGGGGGCAATCAGCCCCAGCATTTT. Protein sequence: CASSLTGGNQPQHF.

This chain connects TRBV19 to TRBJ1-4, with 7 bases identical to TRBD1. The germline gives CDR1 LNHDA, CDR2 SQIVND (reference sequence). There are 19 residues in the CDR3. V lost 0 bases, J lost 0 bases, and 10 bases stayed unmatched. The CDR3 sequence: CASSIDAAGGGTTNEKLFF. CDR3 sequence (DNA): TGTGCCAGTAGTATAGATGCGGCAGGGGGAGGCACAACTAATGAAAAACTGTTTTTT.

The V gene is TRBV7-2, the J gene TRBJ2-5; 11 bases are shared with TRBD2. Germline CDR1 reads SGHTA; CDR2 reads FQGNSA. This CDR3 has 16 amino acids. The junction had 9 bases not matched to a gene; V was cut back by 5 bases and J by 4 bases. The CDR3 nucleotides read TGTGCCAGCAGCCGCAGGCTAGCGGGGGGCACAGAGACCCAGTACTTC. This sequence encodes CASSRRLAGGTETQYF.

The V and J genes are TRBV28 and TRBJ1-2, with 9 bases identical to TRBD1. CDR1 is MDHEN, CDR2 SYDVKM, per germline. The trim removed 5 bases at V and 5 bases at J, leaving 3 bases unmatched. The CDR3 is made up of 13 amino acids. CDR3 protein: CASSPGQGYGYTF. The CDR3 nucleotides are TGTGCCAGCAGTCCGGGACAGGGTTATGGCTACACCTTC.

This chain links TRBV19 with TRBJ2-7, with D possibly TRBD1 on 6 matching bases. The CDR3 consists of 13 residues. V was clipped by 3 bases and J by 3 bases, with 9 bases between them. Germline CDR1 and CDR2: LNHDA and SQIVND (reference sequence). DNA for the CDR3: TGTGCCAGTAGTATCCCAGGGGACTACGAGCAGTACTTC. Residues: CASSIPGDYEQYF.

The V call is TRBV5-1, the J call TRBJ1-1, with 8 bases matching TRBD1. V shed 5 bases and J 6 bases; nucleotides not matched to a gene: 9. The CDR3 length is 14 residues. Germline CDR1 reads SGHRS; CDR2 reads YFSETQ. The DNA for the CDR3 is TGCGCCAGCAGTGCGACAGGGGAGAGGTCTGAAGCTTTCTTT. Protein sequence: CASSATGERSEAFF.

The count of this clone is one. The chain couples TRBV5-6 to TRBJ1-4, with a tentative D call TRBD1 (6 bases). Germline V gene data show CDR1 as SGHDT and CDR2 as YYEEEE. The CDR3 totals 13 residues. V gave up 0 bases and J gave up 8 bases, with 8 bases separating them. The CDR3 DNA follows: TGTGCCAGCAGCTTGGACAGGGCCGAAAAACTGTTTTTT. This translates into CASSLDRAEKLFF.

The CDR3 DNA reads as TGTGCCAGCAGCGTGGGACAGACCGCAGGGGTCTCTGGAAACACCATATATTTT. It encodes CASSVGQTAGVSGNTIYF. The genes are TRBV9 and TRBJ1-3, with 7 bases that match TRBD1. The germline V gene encodes CDR1 SGDLS and CDR2 YYNGEE. Losses at the gene ends were 2 bases for V and 0 bases for J; bases not matched to a gene: 11. This CDR3 comprises 18 residues.

This chain joins TRBV10-1 and TRBJ2-2; a possible D gene is TRBD1 (7 bases). CDR3 size: 14 residues. V shed 4 bases and J shed 7 bases, with 13 bases lying between them. From germline, CDR1 is WNHNN and CDR2 SYGVQD (reference sequence). The CDR3 region has the DNA TGCGCCAGCAGTGTGCCAGGGGGGAACGGGGAGCTGTTTTTT. Amino acids: CASSVPGGNGELFF.

V gene TRBV6-5 combines with J gene TRBJ2-5, with 11 bases aligning to TRBD2. The CDR3 contains 16 residues. Trimming at V came to 4 bases and at J to 1 base, leaving 5 bases not matched to a gene. Germline lookup yields CDR1 MNHEY and CDR2 SVGAGI. CDR3 nucleotide sequence: TGTGCCAGCAGTTTCTCTAGCGGGGGGACCCAAGAGACCCAGTACTTC. It codes for CASSFSSGGTQETQYF.

This clone was observed a handful of times. V and J are TRBV23-1 and TRBJ1-5; D is ambiguous. TRBV23-1 is designated an ORF whose function remains uncertain. Trimming cost V 3 bases and J 3 bases, with 12 bases left between them. This CDR3 contains 15 residues. In DNA, the CDR3 is TGCGCCAGCAGTCACTTACAGCCCTACAATCAGCCCCAGCATTTT. It translates to CASSHLQPYNQPQHF.

The rearrangement joins TRBV6-5 to TRBJ2-6; D is unclear. Looked up from germline, CDR1 is MNHEY and CDR2 is SVGAGI. V was trimmed by 6 bases and J by 0 bases, leaving 6 bases between them. The CDR3 sequence is 14 residues long. The CDR3 DNA reads TGTGCCAGCAGACAATACTCTGGGGCCAACGTCCTGACTTTC. Translated: CASRQYSGANVLTF.

The chain couples TRBV6-5 to TRBJ2-3; unclear D gene. The CDR3 covers 14 residues. CDR1 is MNHEY and CDR2 is SVGAGI in the germline V gene. Trimming took off 2 bases at V and 0 bases at J, with 6 bases between the two ends. CDR3 sequence reads: CASSYSISTDTQYF. In DNA form, the CDR3 reads TGTGCCAGCAGTTACAGCATTAGCACAGATACGCAGTATTTT.